This T cell receptor (beta chain) originates from a study of blood T cell repertoires in COVID-19. Overall study: T cells, B-cell-depleted T cells, or PBMCs supplied cDNA or gDNA.

Individuals aged about 18 to 100 years were recruited from 24 US areas. Allocation to cohorts depended on clinical history reported by the participants. Recovery among Cohort 3 donors was established by two negative PCRs, clearance, or symptom resolution. This clone appeared a few times. Germline V gene data show CDR1 as SGHTA and CDR2 as FQGNSA. CDR3 length: 14 amino acids. J gave up 8 bases and V 1 base, and 7 bases lay outside the gene matches. Produced via immunoSEQ multiplex PCR; TCRdb's table is partial and in-frame only. The sample lists about 200,000 clones, approximately 81% occurring once. The TCR was taken from a man aged 40-55 years who had recovered from COVID-19. The chain employs TRBV7-2 and TRBJ1-1; TRBD1 matches at 7 bases. Sequencing was performed on PBMCs or T cells enriched from blood (not recorded which). This chain's CDR3 is CASSLGQGRSEAFF. The CDR3 bases are TGTGCCAGCAGCTTAGGACAGGGAAGGTCCGAAGCTTTCTTT. The full variable domain, completed using reference TRBV7-2 and TRBJ1-1, is GAGVSQSPSNKVTEKGKDVELRCDPISGHTALYWYRQSLGQGLEFLIYFQGNSAPDKSGLPSDRFSAERTGGSVSTLTIQRTQQEDSAVYLCASSLGQGRSEAFFGQGTRLTVV.